The 29 T cell receptor beta chains listed next were all sequenced from one sample in a study of T cells in Graves' hyperthyroidism and ophthalmopathy. Amplification of TCR beta CDR3 regions was performed using RNA transcripts as template. First-round RT-PCR with HTBI primers amplified the TCR CDR3 region. TCRdb used MiXCR to reprocess the multiplex PCR reads, holding one entry per CDR3 protein. The table includes about 500,000 distinct CDR3 sequences, around an eighth detected once. The sample comprised blood. Receptors originate from a woman under 30 with Graves' hyperthyroidism.

This clonotype was seen a handful of times. The J gene is TRBJ1-6, the V gene TRBV25-1; tentative D call: TRBD1 (6 bases). V lost 1 base and J 8 bases, leaving 12 bases between the germline ends. CDR1 MGHDK and CDR2 SYGVNS come from the germline V gene. The CDR3 consists of 15 residues. The CDR3 DNA reads TGTGCCAGCAGTGAATCGGGCAGGGGTTATTCACCCCTCCACTTT. Residues: CASSESGRGYSPLHF.

This clonotype was recorded at least ten times. The chain uses TRBV2 and TRBJ1-2, with 8 bases matching TRBD1. Germline V gives CDR1 SNHLY, CDR2 FYNNEI. This CDR3 comprises 15 residues. V was clipped by 5 bases and J by 7 bases; unmatched bases: 12. The chain's CDR3 is CASSQLWTGTAGYTF. The CDR3 coding sequence is TGTGCCAGCAGTCAACTTTGGACAGGGACGGCTGGCTACACCTTC.

The rearrangement joins TRBV15 to TRBJ2-6, with 9 positions matching TRBD1. Germline V gives CDR1 LNHNV, CDR2 YYDKDF (reference sequence). V gave up 8 bases and J gave up 1 base; unmatched junction bases: 6. This CDR3 has 16 amino acids. DNA of the CDR3: TGTGCCACCGTGACAGGGGGAATGTCTGGGGCCAACGTCCTGACTTTC. Encoded protein: CATVTGGMSGANVLTF.

This clonotype was seen repeatedly, ten times or more. The rearrangement joins TRBV20-1 to TRBJ2-3; perhaps TRBD2 as D (5 bases). The CDR3 loop spans 14 amino acids. In germline, CDR1 is DFQATT, CDR2 SNEGSKA (reference sequence). Trimming pared 3 bases from V and 0 bases from J, leaving 10 bases between. This CDR3 is CSARALESTDTQYF. Written as DNA, the CDR3 is TGCAGTGCTAGGGCACTAGAAAGCACAGATACGCAGTATTTT.

This clonotype was detected many times. The chain has TRBV19 and TRBJ2-5; possibly TRBD2 for D (7 bases). V lost 2 bases and J lost 4, with 20 bases in between. This CDR3 region has 17 residues. The germline gives CDR1 LNHDA, CDR2 SQIVND (reference sequence). The CDR3 region is CASSIYPGPRGAETQYF. The CDR3 DNA reads TGTGCCAGTAGTATATACCCCGGGCCCCGGGGGGCAGAGACCCAGTACTTC.

This clonotype was counted a few times. This chain joins TRBV29-1 and TRBJ1-3; 7 nucleotides align to TRBD1. Trimming took 7 bases from V and 2 from J; bases not matched to a gene: 2. Germline assignment: CDR1 SQVTM and CDR2 ANQGSEA. This CDR3 is 12 amino acids long. In DNA, the CDR3 is TGCAGCGGCGGACAGGCTGGAAACACCATATATTTT. Its protein product is CSGGQAGNTIYF.

This clonotype occurred once. A single base separates this from a much larger clone, so it may be a read error. The genes are TRBV19 and TRBJ1-4, with D perhaps TRBD1 (5 bases). The CDR3 is 15 residues long. V was pared by 6 bases and J by 4 bases, with 15 bases between. Germline lookup yields CDR1 LNHDA and CDR2 SQIVND (reference sequence). The CDR3 DNA is TGTGCCAGTAGGACTTATCGGGGGGATAATGAAAAACTGTTTTTT. It is translated as CASRTYRGDNEKLFF.

The table lists this clonotype with many counts. The gene calls are TRBV3-1 and TRBJ2-5; D possibly corresponds to TRBD2 (5 bases). Germline assignment: CDR1 LGHDT and CDR2 YNNKEL (reference sequence). V was trimmed by 2 bases and J by 9 bases, leaving 10 bases between them. This CDR3 spans 12 amino acids. Written as DNA, the CDR3 is TGTGCCAGCAGCCAAAGCTCCGGGGCCCAGTACTTC. Encoded protein: CASSQSSGAQYF.

This clonotype was picked up many times. This sequence joins TRBV7-3 and TRBJ2-1; 12 bases agree with TRBD1. The junction had 7 bases not matched to a gene; V was cut back by 5 bases and J by 5 bases. CDR3 length: 16 residues. Germline V gene sequence: CDR1 SGHTA, CDR2 FQGTGA. For the CDR3, the DNA is TGTGCCAGCAGCCTCGGGACAGGGGGCCCGAACAATGAGCAGTTCTTC. Translated: CASSLGTGGPNNEQFF.

Regarding this clonotype: This may arise from a read error, as a much more abundant clone is one base away. V is TRBV6-1 and J is TRBJ1-1, with D perhaps TRBD1 (5 bases). Per germline, CDR1 MNHNS and CDR2 SASEGT. The CDR3 totals 16 residues. V lost 6 bases to trimming and J lost 2 bases, with 19 bases between them. CDR3 nucleotide sequence: TGTGCCAGCAGGTCGGGGCCTAGAATAACAAACACTGAAGCTTTCTTT. Amino acid sequence: CASRSGPRITNTEAFF.

This clonotype has a count of ten or more. The rearrangement uses TRBV11-2 and TRBJ1-1; 8 positions agree with TRBD1. The V gene's germline CDR1 is SGHAT and CDR2 FQNNGV. The CDR3 consists of 16 residues. Losses at the gene ends were 3 bases for V and 0 bases for J; bases not matched to a gene: 6. Here the CDR3 DNA reads TGTGCCAGCAGCTTCAGGGACAGGAAGATGAACACTGAAGCTTTCTTT. Protein: CASSFRDRKMNTEAFF.

The chain joins TRBV20-1 to TRBJ2-1, with D possibly being TRBD2 (5 bases). Deletions cut 3 bases from V and 4 bases from J, with 19 bases between. CDR3 length: 16 residues. Per germline, CDR1 DFQATT and CDR2 SNEGSKA (reference sequence). CDR3 in DNA: TGCAGTGCTAGCGCCGGCGGCGACTATGGTTACAATGAGCAGTTCTTC. It translates to CSASAGGDYGYNEQFF.

The chain uses TRBV5-1 and TRBJ2-1; D uncertain. V was shortened by 0 bases and J by 0 bases, with 7 bases between the two germline ends. The V gene's germline CDR1 is SGHRS and CDR2 YFSETQ. CDR3 length: 15 residues. The CDR3 nucleotides read TGCGCCAGCAGCTTGGCAACTCCCTCCTACAATGAGCAGTTCTTC. Encoded protein: CASSLATPSYNEQFF.

At least ten counts were recorded for this clonotype. The V gene is TRBV15, the J gene TRBJ2-1, with D unclear. Germline CDR1 reads LNHNV; CDR2 reads YYDKDF (reference sequence). The CDR3 length is 15 residues. The V gene lost 1 base and the J gene lost 6 bases, with 13 bases spanning the gap. The CDR3 sequence: CATSRVRTDGNEQFF. In DNA, the CDR3 is TGTGCCACCAGCAGAGTCCGTACGGATGGCAATGAGCAGTTCTTC. Combining the CDR3 with reference TRBV15 and TRBJ2-1 gives the whole variable domain DAMVIQNPRYQVTQFGKPVTLSCSQTLNHNVMYWYQQKSSQAPKLLFHYYDKDFNNEADTPDNFQSRRPNTSFCFLDIRSPGLGDTAMYLCATSRVRTDGNEQFFGPGTRLTVL.

A few counts support this clonotype. A read error may explain this, as a much larger clone is one base away. The final CDR3 position lacks the conserved phenylalanine or tryptophan, pointing to a likely read error. The V call is TRBV6-5, the J call TRBJ2-2; maybe TRBD2 (5 bases). The CDR3 is 18 residues long. The V and J ends lost 2 bases and 2 bases respectively, with 18 bases between them. Germline V lookup: CDR1 MNHEY, CDR2 SVGAGI. The chain's CDR3 is CASSYQDLLLINTGELFL. For the CDR3, the DNA is TGTGCCAGCAGTTACCAGGACTTACTCCTGATTAACACCGGGGAGCTGTTTCTT.

V is TRBV3-1 and J is TRBJ2-7; 7 positions agree with TRBD2. The CDR3 has 17 residues. V lost 4 bases and J lost 6; bases outside the gene matches: 18. Germline V gene sequence: CDR1 LGHDT, CDR2 YNNKEL (reference sequence). The CDR3 region has the DNA TGTGCCAGCAGCCCAGGGCCCCCGGGGGAGGGCGTCTCCGAGCAGTACTTC. Translation: CASSPGPPGEGVSEQYF.

This clonotype has just a few counts. The CDR3 sequence: CASSRPRGSGYGYTF. The CDR3 nucleotides are TGTGCCAGCAGCCGCCCCAGGGGTAGCGGCTATGGCTACACCTTC. The chain couples TRBV12-3 or TRBV12-4 to TRBJ1-2, with TRBD1 as a possible D gene (6 bases). CDR3 size: 15 residues. The germline V and J ends were trimmed by 6 bases and 4 bases, with 18 bases remaining between them.

This clonotype was found many times. This chain links TRBV6-1 with TRBJ1-4; weak D call: TRBD1 (6 bases). Germline CDR1 MNHNS, CDR2 SASEGT. This CDR3 region has 16 residues. V lost 0 bases and J lost 8, with 16 bases in between. CDR3 region: CASSEAWGAAEEKLFF. The CDR3 DNA sequence: TGTGCCAGCAGTGAAGCTTGGGGGGCGGCGGAAGAAAAACTGTTTTTT.

The chain couples TRBV6-4 to TRBJ2-2; D is ambiguous. The CDR3 is 14 residues long. The V and J ends lost 6 bases and 1 base respectively, with 9 bases between them. Germline V lookup: CDR1 MRHNA, CDR2 SNTAGT. CDR3 nucleotide sequence: TGTGCCAGCAGAGCGACCCTGAACACCGGGGAGCTGTTTTTT. Its translation is CASRATLNTGELFF.

This clonotype was counted ten times or more. The rearrangement joins TRBV20-1 to TRBJ2-1, with TRBD2 matching 7 bases. CDR3 length: 17 residues. Trimming at V came to 3 bases and at J to 4 bases, leaving 15 bases not matched to a gene. Germline V gene data show CDR1 as DFQATT and CDR2 as SNEGSKA (reference sequence). The CDR3 DNA is TGCAGTGCTAGCCCCGGACTAGGAGAATTTGGTTACAATGAGCAGTTCTTC. It is translated as CSASPGLGEFGYNEQFF.

This clonotype has more than one count but fewer than ten. This chain joins TRBV6-2 or TRBV6-3 and TRBJ1-6; a possible D gene is TRBD1 (5 bases). V was pared by 0 bases and J by 5 bases, with 8 bases between. Germline CDR1 and CDR2: MNHEY and SVGEGT. The CDR3 loop spans 15 amino acids. The CDR3 sequence: CASSYSDTNNSPLHF. In DNA, the CDR3 is TGTGCCAGCAGTTACTCGGACACGAATAATTCACCCCTCCACTTT.

J is TRBJ2-5 and V is TRBV19; 9 nucleotides agree with TRBD2. V shed 5 bases and J 3 bases; nucleotides not matched to a gene: 10. The germline V gene has CDR1 LNHDA and CDR2 SQIVND (reference sequence). CDR3 length: 16 residues. The CDR3 protein is CASSPSGASGKETQYF. The DNA of the CDR3 is TGTGCCAGTAGTCCCTCGGGAGCTAGCGGGAAAGAGACCCAGTACTTC.

This clonotype appeared many times. J is TRBJ2-3 and V is TRBV19, with 8 bases identical to TRBD1. CDR3 length: 15 residues. The trim removed 5 bases at V and 6 bases at J, leaving 10 bases unmatched. CDR1 is LNHDA, CDR2 SQIVND, per germline (reference sequence). The CDR3 loop is CASSHGQGELDTQYF. The CDR3 nucleotides are TGTGCCAGTAGTCACGGACAGGGTGAGCTCGATACGCAGTATTTT.

The CDR3 is CASRKGSGDDYGYTF. The CDR3 DNA is TGTGCCAGCAGGAAGGGGTCAGGGGACGACTATGGCTACACCTTC. The V gene is TRBV5-5, the J gene TRBJ1-2; D may be TRBD1 (6 bases). The V gene lost 5 bases and the J gene lost 3 bases, with 17 bases spanning the gap. The V gene's germline CDR1 is SGHKS and CDR2 YYEKEE (reference sequence). This CDR3 has 15 residues. Supplemented by reference TRBV5-5 and TRBJ1-2, the full variable domain reads DAGVTQSPTHLIKTRGQQVTLRCSPISGHKSVSWYQQVLGQGPQFIFQYYEKEERGRGNFPDRFSARQFPNYSSELNVNALLLGDSALYLCASRKGSGDDYGYTFGSGTRLTVV.

The rearrangement joins TRBV19 to TRBJ1-2; D is uncertain. V shed 9 bases and J shed 3 bases, with 8 bases lying between them. The CDR3 extends over 11 amino acids. CDR1 is LNHDA and CDR2 is SQIVND in the germline V gene (reference sequence). CDR3 loop: CASRIDYGYTF. CDR3 DNA: TGTGCCAGCCGCATTGACTATGGCTACACCTTC.

This clonotype was seen ten or more times. The gene calls are TRBV12-3 or TRBV12-4 and TRBJ2-7, with 11 nucleotides matching TRBD1. This CDR3 is 14 amino acids long. With V trimmed by 5 bases and J by 7 bases, 7 bases remained unmatched. CDR3 DNA: TGTGCCAGCAGTGCCAGGGACAGGGGGTGGGAGCAGTACTTC. This codes for CASSARDRGWEQYF.

This clonotype appeared once. The chain carries TRBV12-3 or TRBV12-4 and TRBJ1-1; weak D call: TRBD1 (5 bases). The CDR3 has 13 amino acids. V lost 6 bases and J lost 0, with 8 bases in between. The CDR3 region has the DNA TGTGCCAGCAGAAAGGGACTGAACACTGAAGCTTTCTTT. Translation gives CASRKGLNTEAFF.

The CDR3 sequence is CASSIGGQRYSNQPQHF. The CDR3 region has the DNA TGTGCCAGTAGTATAGGGGGACAGAGATATAGCAATCAGCCCCAGCATTTT. The J gene is TRBJ1-5, the V gene TRBV19, with 7 bases fitting TRBD1. The length of the CDR3 is 17 residues. Germline V gene sequence: CDR1 LNHDA, CDR2 SQIVND (reference sequence). J was trimmed by 0 bases and V by 1 base; bases with no gene match: 6.

As concerns this clonotype: A much bigger clone sits one base away, suggesting this may be a read error. This rearrangement joins TRBV27 to TRBJ1-2; D unclear. The germline V gene encodes CDR1 MNHEY and CDR2 SMNVEV (reference sequence). The CDR3 extends over 14 amino acids. Trimming removed 5 bases from V and 3 bases from J, with 13 bases in between. CDR3 amino acids: CASSDPQRHYGYTF. The CDR3 bases are TGTGCCAGCAGTGATCCCCAGAGGCACTATGGCTACACCTTC.